The T cell receptor (beta chain) described here comes from a study of blood T cell repertoires in COVID-19. Study as a whole: There were acute and convalescent COVID-19 samples, and they came from the United States, Italy and Spain.

This table comes from immunoSEQ multiplex PCR, and its TCRdb copy is limited to in-frame clones, with some not included. Among 400,000 or so clones listed, around 91% were seen once. The germline CDR1 and CDR2 sequences are SQVTM and ANQGSEA. The CDR3 runs to 12 residues. V gave up 7 bases and J gave up 5 bases; unmatched junction bases: 2. The sequence was obtained from a young man who had recovered from COVID-19. This chain connects TRBV29-1 to TRBJ2-1; 10 bases line up with TRBD2. The specimen was PBMCs or T cells enriched from blood (not recorded which). CDR3 DNA sequence: TGCAGCGCTAGCGGGAGCAACAATGAGCAGTTCTTC. Its protein is CSASGSNNEQFF.